This T cell receptor beta chain was sequenced during a study of blood T cell repertoires in COVID-19. TCRdb's table, derived via immunoSEQ multiplex PCR, lists solely in-frame clones and lacks some. The sample has nearly 55,000 clones; more than 70% are singletons. The V gene's germline CDR1 is MNHEY and CDR2 SMNVEV (reference sequence). Trimming stripped 6 bases from V and 5 bases from J, with 11 bases between. The CDR3 has 13 amino acids. This chain connects TRBV27 to TRBJ2-1; a possible D gene is TRBD1 (6 bases). The source of this sequence is a man between 65 and 85 years old with active COVID-19. Sequencing input: peripheral blood. The CDR3 loop reads CASRNRVDNEQFF. CDR3 nucleotide sequence: TGTGCCAGCAGAAACAGGGTGGACAATGAGCAGTTCTTC.